This TCR beta chain was identified in a study of blood T cell repertoires in COVID-19. Study context: Acute-phase and convalescent COVID-19 samples originated in the United States, Italy and Spain. Nucleic acid was either cDNA or gDNA, and it came from T cells, B-cell-depleted T cells, or PBMCs.

In the original workflow: It was from reference gene primer amplification that nucleated cell counts were estimated. Profiling relied on immunoSEQ multiplex PCR, and the TCRdb table lists in-frame clones only, not all of them. V and J calls and clone size are copied from that table; D and trimming were computed from the DNA. This table holds roughly 100,000 clones, roughly 81% found once. Germline loops: CDR1 LGHNA, CDR2 YSLEER. Trimming took off 0 bases at V and 11 bases at J, with 8 bases between the two ends. The CDR3 is 12 amino acids. This clone appeared a few times. The specimen sequenced was peripheral blood. This chain connects TRBV4-3 to TRBJ2-1, with unresolved D. The receptor comes from a woman in her 70s with acute or convalescent COVID-19. CDR3 sequence: CASSQDGAQQFF. The CDR3, as DNA: TGCGCCAGCAGCCAAGATGGAGCTCAGCAGTTCTTC.